This passage covers 20 T cell receptor beta chains from one sample sequenced in a study of blood T cells in healthy people across ages. PCR was performed a second time for about 7 to 11 cycles using a sample-barcoded 5' primer and a J-beta primer mix. TCRdb re-called the 5' RACE reads through MiXCR, storing one row per CDR3 protein. The sample consists of about 760,000 distinct CDR3 sequences, about 61% of them appearing once. The sequencing sample was made of blood. Every receptor here comes from a middle-aged man in good health.

The CDR3 DNA sequence: TGTGCCAGCAGCACCCGGGACTCCGACTATGGCTACACCTTC. It specifies CASSTRDSDYGYTF. The V gene is TRBV6-7, the J gene TRBJ1-2, with D possibly TRBD1 on 5 matching bases. TRBV6-7 is flagged as an ORF with uncertain function. This CDR3 region has 14 residues. V lost 6 bases to trimming and J lost 3 bases, with 14 bases between them.

The V gene is TRBV29-1, the J gene TRBJ2-5, with TRBD2 as a possible D gene (5 bases). The CDR3 is 12 amino acids. Germline V gene lookup returns CDR1 SQVTM and CDR2 ANQGSEA. The V and J ends lost 5 bases and 5 bases respectively, with 12 bases between them. CDR3: CSVSTGMETQYF. The DNA for the CDR3 is TGCAGCGTTTCCACGGGGATGGAGACCCAGTACTTC.

The CDR3 here is CASSLDGDSYNEQFF. The CDR3 bases are TGCGCCAGCAGCTTGGATGGGGACTCCTACAATGAGCAGTTCTTC. The chain has TRBV5-1 and TRBJ2-1; D gene unclear. Per germline, CDR1 SGHRS and CDR2 YFSETQ. The CDR3 runs 15 residues. The germline V and J ends were trimmed by 0 bases and 0 bases, with 7 bases remaining between them. Variable domain in full (rest from reference TRBV5-1 and TRBJ2-1): KAGVTQTPRYLIKTRGQQVTLSCSPISGHRSVSWYQQTPGQGLQFLFEYFSETQRNKGNFPGRFSGRQFSNSRSEMNVSTLELGDSALYLCASSLDGDSYNEQFFGPGTRLTVL.

This clonotype was seen a handful of times. The chain combines TRBV20-1 with TRBJ1-1; no definite D call. Trimming stripped 0 bases from V and 4 bases from J, with 18 bases between. CDR3 length: 16 amino acids. Germline V gene data show CDR1 as DFQATT and CDR2 as SNEGSKA (reference sequence). The chain's CDR3 is CSARDFQKGGSTEAFF. DNA for the CDR3: TGCAGTGCTAGAGATTTCCAGAAGGGCGGAAGCACTGAAGCTTTCTTT.

The rearrangement links TRBV28 to TRBJ2-1; unclear D gene. V shed 2 bases and J shed 8 bases, with 13 bases lying between them. Germline assignment: CDR1 MDHEN and CDR2 SYDVKM. The CDR3 extends over 14 amino acids. The CDR3 protein is CASSLGLDFDEQFF. CDR3 nucleotide sequence: TGTGCCAGCAGTTTAGGGCTAGACTTTGATGAGCAGTTCTTC. Variable domain in full (rest from reference TRBV28 and TRBJ2-1): DVKVTQSSRYLVKRTGEKVFLECVQDMDHENMFWYRQDPGLGLRLIYFSYDVKMKEKGDIPEGYSVSREKKERFSLILESASTNQTSMYLCASSLGLDFDEQFFGPGTRLTVL.

Points on this clonotype: This may arise from a read error, as a much more abundant clone is one base away. The chain has TRBV12-3 or TRBV12-4 and TRBJ2-7; D gene ambiguous. This CDR3 is built from 11 residues. The CDR3 DNA reads TGTGCCAGCAGTGCCTCCTACGGGCAGTACTTC. This translates into CASSASYGQYF.

The chain has TRBV6-1 and TRBJ1-5; D is possibly TRBD1 (6 bases). The CDR3 is 16 amino acids. Per the germline V gene, CDR1 is MNHNS and CDR2 is SASEGT. V shed 2 bases and J shed 3 bases, with 14 bases lying between them. CDR3 residues: CASSEQGRVPNQPQHF. CDR3 coding DNA: TGTGCCAGCAGTGAACAGGGGAGGGTTCCCAATCAGCCCCAGCATTTT.

As DNA, the CDR3 is TGTGCCAGCAGCTTAGATGAGGGGCCCGATACGCAGTATTTT. This codes for CASSLDEGPDTQYF. This chain uses TRBV7-9 with TRBJ2-3; D tentatively fits TRBD1 or TRBD2 (5 bases each). Trimming took off 1 base at V and 6 bases at J, with 11 bases between the two ends. Germline-derived CDR1 and CDR2 are SEHNR and FQNEAQ (reference sequence). The CDR3 loop spans 14 amino acids.

The V and J genes are TRBV12-3 or TRBV12-4 and TRBJ2-1; D possibly matches TRBD1 or TRBD2 (5 bases each). The CDR3 sequence is 15 residues long. V lost 7 bases to trimming and J lost 6 bases, with 19 bases between them. CDR3: CASTAGVLRGNEQFF. The CDR3 nucleotides are TGTGCCAGCACCGCGGGTGTCCTGAGGGGCAATGAGCAGTTCTTC.

This clonotype was recorded a few times. This chain uses TRBV12-3 or TRBV12-4 with TRBJ1-1, with D unclear. V dropped 5 bases and J dropped 1 base, with 8 bases sitting between them. This CDR3 contains 13 residues. CDR3 region: CASSVARNTEAFF. DNA for the CDR3: TGTGCCAGCAGTGTCGCGCGGAACACTGAAGCTTTCTTT.

The chain employs TRBV29-1 and TRBJ2-5; TRBD2 aligns across 11 bases. The CDR3 is made up of 15 amino acids. Trimming cost V 7 bases and J 2 bases; bases outside gene matches: 9. Germline loops: CDR1 SQVTM, CDR2 ANQGSEA. CDR3: CSAAMTSGDQETQYF. The DNA of the CDR3 is TGCAGCGCAGCCATGACTAGCGGGGATCAAGAGACCCAGTACTTC.

CDR3 DNA sequence: TGTGCCAGCACCTCGAGGCTCACAGATACGCAGTATTTT. Translating it yields CASTSRLTDTQYF. This chain connects TRBV12-3 or TRBV12-4 to TRBJ2-3; D unclear. This CDR3 is built from 13 residues. V was shortened by 7 bases and J by 2 bases, with 10 bases between the two germline ends.

This clonotype was found once. The rearrangement uses TRBV10-3 and TRBJ2-2; D is possibly TRBD2 (7 bases). Germline CDR1 reads ENHRY; CDR2 reads SYGVKD. V was pared by 8 bases and J by 4 bases, with 20 bases between. CDR3 length equals 16 residues. As DNA, the CDR3 is TGTGCCATCCGCCCTGGGGGGGGCCGTAGCACCGGGGAGCTGTTTTTT. This codes for CAIRPGGGRSTGELFF.

This clonotype was counted only a few times. This chain joins TRBV12-3 or TRBV12-4 and TRBJ1-1, with D unclear. The V gene lost 3 bases and the J gene lost 1 base, with 9 bases spanning the gap. The CDR3 loop spans 14 amino acids. The CDR3 reads CASSFSNRNTEAFF. CDR3 nucleotides: TGTGCCAGCAGTTTCTCCAACAGGAACACTGAAGCTTTCTTT.

This clonotype was counted between two and nine times. The V and J genes are TRBV14 and TRBJ2-1, with 10 bases fitting TRBD1. Germline loops: CDR1 SGHDN, CDR2 FVKESK. The CDR3 length is 16 residues. The ends lost 5 bases at V and 11 bases at J; junction bases unmatched: 15. The CDR3 spells CASSAQLTGGNLKQFF. For the CDR3, the DNA is TGTGCCAGCAGCGCACAATTGACAGGGGGCAACTTGAAGCAGTTCTTC.

CDR3 nucleotide sequence: TGTGCCAGCAGTTATTCACCCGATTGGGGATACTACGAGCAGTACTTC. Amino acid sequence: CASSYSPDWGYYEQYF. This chain uses TRBV6-2 or TRBV6-3 with TRBJ2-7; D is ambiguous. Germline assignment: CDR1 MNHEY and CDR2 SVGEGT. The CDR3 spans 16 residues. V shed 3 bases and J shed 3 bases, with 18 bases lying between them.

The chain recombines TRBV6-2 or TRBV6-3 with TRBJ2-7, with a weak D call TRBD2 (6 bases). V lost 4 bases, J lost 2 bases, and 15 bases lay in between. Germline assignment: CDR1 MNHEY and CDR2 SVGEGT. The CDR3 loop spans 15 amino acids. The CDR3 DNA is TGTGCCAGCAGTTCCCCTGGCGGGATCGCCTACGAGCAGTACTTC. It encodes CASSSPGGIAYEQYF.

This clonotype was found once. V and J are TRBV29-1 and TRBJ2-1; D possibly matches TRBD1 or TRBD2 (6 bases each). The V end lost 7 bases, the J end lost 10 bases, and 20 bases lay between the germline ends. The CDR3 length is 13 residues. The germline CDR1 and CDR2 sequences are SQVTM and ANQGSEA. CDR3 in DNA: TGCAGCGGTAGCCTGAACAGGGACTGCGAGCAGTTCTTC. Translation gives CSGSLNRDCEQFF.

The J gene is TRBJ2-5, the V gene TRBV19, with 8 bases identical to TRBD1. The end of the DNA is better explained by TRBJ2-7, so the J call may be wrong. This CDR3 comprises 17 residues. Germline loops: CDR1 LNHDA, CDR2 SQIVND (reference sequence). The CDR3 sequence: CASSTTALGTGRNEQYF. In nucleotides, the CDR3 is TGTGCCAGTAGTACCACCGCCCTTGGGACAGGACGGAACGAGCAGTACTTC.

The chain is built from TRBV12-3 or TRBV12-4 and TRBJ1-5; the D is unclear. Trimming took 3 bases from V and 0 from J, leaving 15 bases between them. The CDR3 consists of 17 residues. This chain's CDR3 is CASSLVGGFYSNQPQHF. For the CDR3, the DNA is TGTGCCAGCAGTTTGGTCGGAGGGTTTTATAGCAATCAGCCCCAGCATTTT.